The 22 T cell receptor beta chains below come from one sample, sequenced in a study of Ad26.COV2.S vaccination and SARS-CoV-2 variants. As for treatment: over 15 received Ad26.COV2.S at low or high dose, single or two shots; about five received placebo; per-sample allocation not given. Specimen acquisition occurred on day 63 following the initial vaccine or placebo injection. Sequencing was performed with immunoSEQ multiplex PCR; in TCRdb, only in-frame clones are kept and a portion is missing. The sample gives 500,000 or so clones, roughly 89% of which show up once; about 13% is in the top ten. This specimen consisted of peripheral blood, obtained in a trial of Ad26.COV2.S vaccine versus placebo. These receptors originate from a person aged 18 to 65 who received the Ad26.COV2.S COVID-19 vaccine or a placebo.

The chain is built from TRBV11-3 and TRBJ1-1; no definite D call. The CDR3 spans 13 residues. V gave up 1 base and J gave up 10 bases, with 13 bases separating them. The V gene's germline CDR1 is SGHNT and CDR2 YENEEA. CDR3 residues: CASSLGAGTGAFF. CDR3 nucleotides: TGTGCCAGCAGCTTAGGAGCAGGAACGGGAGCTTTCTTT. Drawing the rest from reference TRBV11-3 and TRBJ1-1, the complete variable domain is EAGVVQSPRYKIIEKKQPVAFWCNPISGHNTLYWYLQNLGQGPELLIRYENEEAVDDSQLPKDRFSAERLKGVDSTLKIQPAELGDSAVYLCASSLGAGTGAFFGQGTRLTVV.

The chain carries TRBV5-1 and TRBJ1-6; 9 bases fit TRBD1. This CDR3 is 14 amino acids long. Germline V lookup: CDR1 SGHRS, CDR2 YFSETQ. V trimming: 4 bases; J trimming: 7 bases; junction bases outside the gene matches: 3. Here the CDR3 DNA reads TGCGCCAGCAGCACGGGACAGGGCAATTCACCCCTCCACTTT. Encoded protein: CASSTGQGNSPLHF.

As DNA, the CDR3 is TGTGCCAGCAGTTTGCAGGGAAGTGAAAAACTGTTTTTT. The encoded protein is CASSLQGSEKLFF. V is TRBV12-3 or TRBV12-4 and J is TRBJ1-4, with a weak D call TRBD1 (5 bases). The CDR3 runs 13 residues. Trimming took 3 bases from V and 7 from J, leaving 9 bases between them.

The rearrangement uses TRBV19 and TRBJ2-5; D call uncertain. The V and J ends lost 5 bases and 9 bases respectively, with 19 bases between them. This CDR3 region has 14 residues. CDR1 and CDR2 from the germline V gene are LNHDA and SQIVND (reference sequence). CDR3 in amino acids: CASSSPSGDRAQYF. The CDR3 coding sequence is TGTGCCAGTAGTTCCCCTTCCGGCGACCGGGCCCAGTACTTC.

This sequence joins TRBV29-1 and TRBJ1-1, with D possibly matching TRBD1 (6 bases). Per germline, CDR1 SQVTM and CDR2 ANQGSEA. Trimming shortened V by 4 bases and J by 11 bases, and 14 bases separated the two germline ends. The CDR3 covers 11 residues. Written as DNA, the CDR3 is TGCAGCGTTGGGGGGGCCATGCTCGCTTTCTTT. Amino acid sequence: CSVGGAMLAFF.

V and J are TRBV11-2 and TRBJ2-7, with D unresolved. Per the germline V gene, CDR1 is SGHAT and CDR2 is FQNNGV. V was shortened by 0 bases and J by 3 bases, with 9 bases between the two germline ends. CDR3 length: 14 residues. The CDR3 nucleotides are TGTGCCAGCAGCTTAGACCCGCTAGGCTACGAGCAGTACTTC. It yields the protein CASSLDPLGYEQYF.

The rearrangement links TRBV24-1 to TRBJ1-5; 7 bases line up with TRBD1. The CDR3 is made up of 14 amino acids. After removal of 4 bases from V and 7 bases from J, the junction contained 6 bases not matched to a gene. Germline CDR1 and CDR2: KGHDR and SFDVKD. The CDR3 DNA sequence: TGTGCCACCAGTGAAGGACAGGAGGGGCAGCCCCAGCATTTT. As protein: CATSEGQEGQPQHF.

The V gene is TRBV28, the J gene TRBJ1-1; D uncertain. The CDR3 is made up of 16 amino acids. The V end was cut by 5 bases, the J end by 5 bases, with 21 bases between. Germline CDR1 reads MDHEN; CDR2 reads SYDVKM. The CDR3 DNA is TGTGCCAGCAGTCCTTCGCCCGGGGTAACGGGAACTGAAGCTTTCTTT. Its protein is CASSPSPGVTGTEAFF. The full variable domain, completed using reference TRBV28 and TRBJ1-1, is DVKVTQSSRYLVKRTGEKVFLECVQDMDHENMFWYRQDPGLGLRLIYFSYDVKMKEKGDIPEGYSVSREKKERFSLILESASTNQTSMYLCASSPSPGVTGTEAFFGQGTRLTVV.

V usage is TRBV9 and J usage is TRBJ1-6; the match to TRBD1 covers 7 bases. The CDR3 is made up of 15 amino acids. With 3 bases clipped from V and 8 bases from J, the junction kept 8 bases outside the gene matches. Per the germline V gene, CDR1 is SGDLS and CDR2 is YYNGEE. DNA for the CDR3: TGTGCCAGCAGCGGGCAGGACAGGCCCTATTCACCCCTCCACTTT. It codes for CASSGQDRPYSPLHF.

The chain is built from TRBV11-2 and TRBJ1-2, with unresolved D. CDR1 is SGHAT and CDR2 is FQNNGV in the germline V gene. The CDR3 spans 14 residues. The V end lost 2 bases, the J end lost 2 bases, and 9 bases lay between the germline ends. The CDR3 reads CASSLLQGNYGYTF. CDR3 DNA: TGTGCCAGCAGCTTACTGCAAGGGAACTATGGCTACACCTTC.

V and J are TRBV19 and TRBJ1-1; D is unclear. CDR1 and CDR2 from the germline V gene are LNHDA and SQIVND (reference sequence). V lost 3 bases and J lost 0, with 8 bases in between. The CDR3 has 14 amino acids. The CDR3 DNA is TGTGCCAGTAGTATGGAGGTAATGAACACTGAAGCTTTCTTT. It encodes CASSMEVMNTEAFF. Combining the CDR3 with reference TRBV19 and TRBJ1-1 gives the whole variable domain DGGITQSPKYLFRKEGQNVTLSCEQNLNHDAMYWYRQDPGQGLRLIYYSQIVNDFQKGDIAEGYSVSREKKESFPLTVTSAQKNPTAFYLCASSMEVMNTEAFFGQGTRLTVV.

V is TRBV7-2 and J is TRBJ2-7, with D possibly being TRBD1 or TRBD2 (5 bases each). Germline CDR1 and CDR2: SGHTA and FQGNSA. V was clipped by 5 bases and J by 1 base, with 12 bases between them. This CDR3 has 14 residues. CDR3 loop: CASSPGPGSYEQYF. CDR3 nucleotides: TGTGCCAGCAGCCCGGGGCCGGGGTCCTACGAGCAGTACTTC.

This clone has more than one count but fewer than ten. This rearrangement joins TRBV2 to TRBJ2-5; TRBD1 agrees at 7 bases. CDR1 SNHLY and CDR2 FYNNEI come from the germline V gene. The CDR3 totals 12 residues. V was clipped by 4 bases and J by 7 bases; unmatched bases: 3. CDR3 sequence: CASSGQGGTQYF. Written as DNA, the CDR3 is TGTGCCAGCAGTGGACAGGGCGGGACCCAGTACTTC.

J is TRBJ2-1 and V is TRBV7-8, with TRBD1 as a possible D gene (6 bases). CDR1 SGHVS and CDR2 FQNEAQ come from the germline V gene. This CDR3 has 14 amino acids. Trimming took 5 bases from V and 10 from J, leaving 18 bases between them. CDR3 loop: CASSALESRGEQFF. The CDR3 bases are TGTGCCAGCAGCGCCCTCGAGTCCAGGGGCGAGCAGTTCTTC.

The chain couples TRBV30 to TRBJ1-3; D is undetermined. Germline values: CDR1 GTSNPN, CDR2 SVGIG (reference sequence). CDR3 length: 11 residues. Trimming pared 8 bases from V and 4 bases from J, leaving 9 bases between. The CDR3, as DNA: TGTGCCGGCGAAAAGGGAAACACCATATATTTT. It specifies CAGEKGNTIYF. Supplemented by reference TRBV30 and TRBJ1-3, the full variable domain reads SQTIHQWPATLVQPVGSPLSLECTVEGTSNPNLYWYRQAAGRGLQLLFYSVGIGQISSEVPQNLSASRPQDRQFILSSKKLLLSDSGFYLCAGEKGNTIYFGEGSWLTVV.

V and J are TRBV19 and TRBJ2-3; 10 nucleotides match TRBD2. The CDR3 has 16 residues. Trimming at V came to 5 bases and at J to 3 bases, leaving 8 bases not matched to a gene. In germline, CDR1 is LNHDA, CDR2 SQIVND (reference sequence). Here the CDR3 DNA reads TGTGCCAGTAGTCGAAGAAGCGGGAGGGATACAGATACGCAGTATTTT. It translates to CASSRRSGRDTDTQYF.

CDR3 DNA: TGCGCCAGCAGCTTCGACAGGGGGGCTGAAGCTTTCTTT. It codes for CASSFDRGAEAFF. The genes are TRBV5-1 and TRBJ1-1, with 9 bases lining up with TRBD1. This CDR3 has 13 residues. The junction had 2 bases not matched to a gene; V was cut back by 2 bases and J by 6 bases. The germline V gene has CDR1 SGHRS and CDR2 YFSETQ.

This clone was seen once. The V gene is TRBV30, the J gene TRBJ1-3; no clear D gene. V lost 0 bases to trimming and J lost 2 bases, with 11 bases between them. The CDR3 has 15 residues. The germline gives CDR1 GTSNPN, CDR2 SVGIG (reference sequence). CDR3 nucleotides: TGTGCCTGGAGTGTGCGGCAGACTACTGGAAACACCATATATTTT. This encodes CAWSVRQTTGNTIYF.

The chain couples TRBV6-2 or TRBV6-3 to TRBJ1-2; 9 bases map to TRBD1. The CDR3 spans 12 residues. Germline V gene data show CDR1 as MNHEY and CDR2 as SVGEGT. V lost 4 bases and J lost 8; bases outside the gene matches: 2. CDR3 in amino acids: CASSWDRVGYTF. CDR3 bases: TGTGCCAGCAGTTGGGACAGGGTCGGCTACACCTTC.

This clone was recorded only once. DNA of the CDR3: TGTGCCAGCAGTTTTGGACAGGGGGACATCTATGGCTACACCTTC. Amino acids: CASSFGQGDIYGYTF. The V and J genes are TRBV28 and TRBJ1-2, with 10 positions matching TRBD1. This CDR3 is 15 amino acids long. CDR1 is MDHEN, CDR2 SYDVKM, per germline. Trimming at V came to 3 bases and at J to 4 bases, leaving 5 bases not matched to a gene.

The CDR3 coding sequence is TGTGCCAGCAGCACCCGGACACTAAAGGGTGAAAAACTGTTTTTT. Translating gives CASSTRTLKGEKLFF. The V and J genes are TRBV5-5 and TRBJ1-4, with D maybe TRBD1 (5 bases). V was trimmed by 4 bases and J by 7 bases, leaving 17 bases between them. The CDR3 runs 15 residues. Germline values: CDR1 SGHKS, CDR2 YYEKEE (reference sequence).

The V call is TRBV27, the J call TRBJ1-1; D not certain. The V gene lost 5 bases and the J gene lost 1 base, with 8 bases spanning the gap. CDR3 size: 13 residues. CDR1 MNHEY and CDR2 SMNVEV come from the germline V gene (reference sequence). The CDR3, as DNA: TGTGCCAGCAGTACCGGGAAGAACACTGAAGCTTTCTTT. The encoded protein is CASSTGKNTEAFF.